This TCR beta chain was profiled in a study of blood T cells in healthy people across ages. On this clonotype: Its antigen is still unknown.

A J-beta primer mix and a sample-barcoded 5' primer were used in a second PCR of roughly 6 to 12 cycles. TCRdb re-called the 5' RACE reads with MiXCR, one entry per CDR3 protein. The repertoire holds over 1.5 million distinct CDR3 sequences, with 40% to 55% as singletons. CDR3 length: 18 amino acids. J was trimmed by 6 bases and V by 5 bases; bases with no gene match: 21. Per the germline V gene, CDR1 is MDHEN and CDR2 is SYDVKM. Peripheral blood was drawn, around 9.5 milliliters per donor. Total RNA, at least 6 micrograms per sample, was extracted from PBMCs. Study results and limitations: A roughly linear age-dependent decrease characterized TCR beta diversity per million T cells. Greater diversity and more naive CD4+ cells were seen in long-lived donors than in aged donors.

This clonotype was obtained from a woman aged 40 to 49 in good health. V and J are TRBV28 and TRBJ2-7; 8 bases map to TRBD2. The sequenced sample was blood. The CDR3: CASSTTIGVAGPSLEQYF. The CDR3 DNA is TGTGCCAGCAGTACCACCATTGGGGTAGCGGGGCCCTCCCTCGAGCAGTACTTC.